This T cell receptor (beta chain) was recorded in a study of blood T cell repertoires in COVID-19. Study context: T cells, B-cell-depleted T cells, or PBMCs supplied cDNA or gDNA.

Authors' data handling: Reference gene primer amplification in the assay estimated nucleated cell counts. The assay was immunoSEQ multiplex PCR, and TCRdb's table has in-frame clones only and misses some. V, J and clone size derive from that table, while D and trimming were established from the DNA sequence. The profile shows under 90,000 clones, 60% to 75% of them singletons. This clone was recorded only once. After removal of 3 bases from V and 8 bases from J, the junction contained 2 bases not matched to a gene. Germline assignment: CDR1 SNHLY and CDR2 FYNNEI. The length of the CDR3 is 12 residues.

This clonotype was obtained from a man aged 45 to 65 with active or convalescent COVID-19. The sample taken for sequencing was peripheral blood. This chain uses TRBV2 with TRBJ2-3; 7 nucleotides line up with TRBD1. The CDR3 nucleotides read TGTGCCAGCAGTGAGAACAGGGGTACGCAGTATTTT. This translates into CASSENRGTQYF. The full variable domain, rest sourced from reference TRBV2 and TRBJ2-3, is EPEVTQTPSHQVTQMGQEVILRCVPISNHLYFYWYRQILGQKVEFLVSFYNNEISEKSEIFDDQFSVERPDGSNFTLKIRSTKLEDSAMYFCASSENRGTQYFGPGTRLTVL.